What follows are 12 T cell receptor beta chains derived from one specimen sequenced in a study of beta chain features in type 1 diabetes. Study-level points and caveats: Type 1 diabetes patients had moderately but significantly shorter TCRB CDR3s in all four CD4+ subsets.

Sequenced material consisted of expressed TCRB transcripts (all of the isolated RNA was reverse transcribed). Method: immunoSEQ multiplex PCR; TCRdb's copy keeps in-frame clones and lacks some. Of 500,000 to 650,000 clones in the sample, around 11% were seen once. No antigen has been assigned to these receptors. The sample consisted of naive CD4+ T cells from blood. The receptors here all came from a man aged 25-45 years with type 1 diabetes.

This clone was counted only a few times. The chain is built from TRBV6-6 and TRBJ2-1; perhaps TRBD2 as D (6 bases). The CDR3 covers 15 residues. V lost 5 bases, J lost 2 bases, and 13 bases lay in between. Germline lookup yields CDR1 MNHNY and CDR2 SVGAGI (reference sequence). The DNA of the CDR3 is TGTGCCAGCAGTACCTCTAGCGCTACCTACAATGAGCAGTTCTTC. The encoded protein is CASSTSSATYNEQFF.

This clone has just a few counts. The CDR3 sequence: CASSLYQETQYF. CDR3 nucleotide sequence: TGTGCCAGCAGCTTGTACCAAGAGACCCAGTACTTC. J is TRBJ2-5 and V is TRBV7-8; D remains ambiguous. CDR1 and CDR2 (germline): SGHVS, FQNEAQ. The CDR3 length is 12 residues. V shed 3 bases and J shed 0 bases, with 2 bases lying between them.

The rearrangement joins TRBV9 to TRBJ1-1; the D is unclear. CDR1 and CDR2 (germline): SGDLS, YYNGEE. The CDR3 totals 13 residues. V lost 4 bases and J 3 bases, leaving 10 bases between the germline ends. CDR3 DNA sequence: TGTGCCAGCAGCACACACACAGACACTGAAGCTTTCTTT. Translating gives CASSTHTDTEAFF.

This clone was counted only a few times. The identical CDR3 is also encoded by other nucleotide sequences in the sample. The gene calls are TRBV7-9 and TRBJ1-4; D unresolved. The V end lost 2 bases, the J end lost 8 bases, and 6 bases lay between the germline ends. CDR3 length: 12 residues. Germline CDR1 SEHNR, CDR2 FQNEAQ (reference sequence). The CDR3 is CASSLIGEKLFF. As DNA, the CDR3 is TGTGCCAGCAGCTTAATAGGGGAAAAACTGTTTTTT.

This chain uses TRBV5-1 with TRBJ2-3; the match to TRBD1 covers 9 bases. The CDR3 covers 16 residues. Trimming took 4 bases from V and 0 from J; bases not matched to a gene: 6. Germline CDR1 SGHRS, CDR2 YFSETQ. The CDR3 nucleotides read TGCGCCAGCAGCCCGGGGACAGGGTCTAGCACAGATACGCAGTATTTT. Its protein product is CASSPGTGSSTDTQYF. Based on the CDR3 plus reference TRBV5-1 and TRBJ2-3, the full variable domain is KAGVTQTPRYLIKTRGQQVTLSCSPISGHRSVSWYQQTPGQGLQFLFEYFSETQRNKGNFPGRFSGRQFSNSRSEMNVSTLELGDSALYLCASSPGTGSSTDTQYFGPGTRLTVL.

The chain couples TRBV5-1 to TRBJ2-1; D not resolved. CDR1 SGHRS and CDR2 YFSETQ come from the germline V gene. This CDR3 has 15 amino acids. V shed 4 bases and J shed 0 bases, with 11 bases lying between them. Here the CDR3 reads CASSETPSSYNEQFF. CDR3 nucleotide sequence: TGCGCCAGCAGCGAGACACCTAGCTCCTACAATGAGCAGTTCTTC.

This chain connects TRBV29-1 to TRBJ1-1; D is uncertain. The length of the CDR3 is 13 residues. V lost 3 bases and J 3 bases, leaving 11 bases between the germline ends. Germline V gene sequence: CDR1 SQVTM, CDR2 ANQGSEA. The CDR3 loop reads CSVDEFMDTEAFF. The CDR3, as DNA: TGCAGCGTTGACGAGTTTATGGACACTGAAGCTTTCTTT.

Only one count was recorded for this clone. The chain uses TRBV27 and TRBJ2-2; D unresolved. From germline, CDR1 is MNHEY and CDR2 SMNVEV (reference sequence). CDR3 length: 12 residues. The V end was cut by 5 bases, the J end by 8 bases, with 9 bases between. The CDR3 DNA follows: TGTGCCAGCAGTCCCGAGGTTGGGGAGCTGTTTTTT. It translates to CASSPEVGELFF.

This clone occurred a few times. The chain has TRBV13 and TRBJ2-1; the D call may be TRBD1 or TRBD2 (5 bases each). Per the germline V gene, CDR1 is PRHDT and CDR2 is FYEKMQ (reference sequence). This CDR3 spans 16 amino acids. V was trimmed by 8 bases and J by 0 bases, leaving 17 bases between them. The CDR3 loop is CASGGPTQSSYNEQFF. The CDR3 nucleotides are TGTGCCAGCGGGGGTCCTACTCAGAGCTCCTACAATGAGCAGTTCTTC.

The chain uses TRBV19 and TRBJ2-7; a weak D match, TRBD2 (7 bases). CDR3 length: 16 residues. V shed 7 bases and J shed 3 bases, with 22 bases lying between them. Germline V lookup: CDR1 LNHDA, CDR2 SQIVND (reference sequence). DNA of the CDR3: TGTGCCAGTAAGGTCTCCTTTGCGGGGGCCTTCTACGAGCAGTACTTC. Translating it yields CASKVSFAGAFYEQYF. The whole variable domain, remainder taken from reference TRBV19 and TRBJ2-7, is DGGITQSPKYLFRKEGQNVTLSCEQNLNHDAMYWYRQDPGQGLRLIYYSQIVNDFQKGDIAEGYSVSREKKESFPLTVTSAQKNPTAFYLCASKVSFAGAFYEQYFGPGTRLTVT.

This clone has a handful of counts. The chain uses TRBV7-2 and TRBJ2-5; 7 bases line up with TRBD1. The CDR3 length is 16 residues. CDR1 and CDR2 from the germline V gene are SGHTA and FQGNSA. Trimming at V came to 5 bases and at J to 0 bases, leaving 9 bases not matched to a gene. DNA of the CDR3: TGTGCCAGCAGCCCCTGGGGCAGGGGGAACCAAGAGACCCAGTACTTC. Protein product: CASSPWGRGNQETQYF. The variable domain in full, completed from reference TRBV7-2 and TRBJ2-5, reads GAGVSQSPSNKVTEKGKDVELRCDPISGHTALYWYRQSLGQGLEFLIYFQGNSAPDKSGLPSDRFSAERTGGSVSTLTIQRTQQEDSAVYLCASSPWGRGNQETQYFGPGTRLLVL.

Only a few counts were recorded for this clone. The gene calls are TRBV5-4 and TRBJ1-2; D is uncertain. Per the germline V gene, CDR1 is SGHNT and CDR2 is YYREEE (reference sequence). Trimming took off 0 bases at V and 4 bases at J, with 10 bases between the two ends. CDR3 length: 14 residues. The CDR3 protein is CASSLGQETYGYTF. The CDR3 DNA follows: TGTGCCAGCAGCTTGGGGCAGGAGACCTATGGCTACACCTTC. The entire variable domain, with the rest obtained from reference TRBV5-4 and TRBJ1-2, is as follows: ETGVTQSPTHLIKTRGQQVTLRCSSQSGHNTVSWYQQALGQGPQFIFQYYREEENGRGNFPPRFSGLQFPNYSSELNVNALELDDSALYLCASSLGQETYGYTFGSGTRLTVV.